This entry describes one TCR beta chain. No antigen is known for it. Base qualities are not at hand, and no much larger clone is one base apart. CDR1 is given as MGHRA and CDR2 as YSYEKL, both from the germline V gene. The CDR3, from cysteine to phenylalanine, totals 15 residues. Of the read, only the CDR3 DNA is kept; its 45 bases are in frame from base 1. The V and J ends are trimmed by 0 bases and 7 bases, leaving 16 bases between them. The immunoSEQ Assay, a bias-controlled multiplex PCR, was used to amplify TCRbeta CDR3 regions from genomic DNA. Per the original workflow: The number of nucleated cells in each sample was estimated from the amplification of reference gene primers within the assay. To quantify the absolute abundance of each unique TCRbeta CDR3 rearrangement, sequence reads were collapsed and filtered. For each sample, productive Simpson clonality was calculated by taking the square root of Simpson's diversity index across productive rearrangements. Entries here come from immuneACCESS through TCRdb and include only in-frame sequences with V and J called. Some clones fail to appear in such tables; in the studies checked, an unresolved V gene covers under half of the shortfall, and the cause of the remainder is unknown. V and J calls and clone size come straight from that table; D and trimming were deduced from the DNA. This sample holds about 370,000 clones; around 87% were observed only once. The top ten clones comprise roughly 1% of the sample.

This entry is derived from a study of blood T cell repertoires in COVID-19 (dated by TCRdb to the early 2020s). For context, the study as a whole: Samples covering the acute and convalescent phases of COVID-19 were provided by collaborators in the United States, Italy and Spain. Deeply sampled blood TCRbeta repertoires from subjects exposed to, actively infected with, or recovered from COVID-19 were included in the dataset. The material from the prospective study consisted of cDNA or gDNA derived from T cells, B-cell-depleted T cells, or PBMCs. Sample metadata almost always included a de-identified subject ID, COVID-19 status, age in years and sex. The samples were drawn from two sources: the first 160 participants of the ongoing ImmuneRACE study, and 1,000 to 1,500 subjects contributed by 6 global collaborators. The repertoires were released in a freely available public database intended as a resource for research on the immune response to SARS-CoV-2. Where HLA class I and class II types were available, the types were taken from metadata supplied by the sample provider, not from assay-based typing.

What the authors observed across the whole study: The quantity of clinical and demographic metadata differed by source and by participant and was supplied without curation.

Participants in the prospective study were enrolled through a virtual design, were aged 18 to 89 years, and lived in 20 to 30 United States geographic areas. In the prospective study, cohorts were assigned on the basis of participant-reported clinical history obtained from a screening survey and a study questionnaire. For ImmuneRACE Cohort 3, a participant was defined as recovered based on two consecutive negative NP/OP PCR tests, clearance by a healthcare professional, or resolution of symptoms. Mobile phlebotomists in the prospective study collected whole blood, serum and a nasopharyngeal or oropharyngeal swab from every participant. Over a roughly 2-month period, participants in the prospective study had the option of providing additional blood draws and questionnaires. Prospective study blood samples were shipped either frozen or at room temperature before DNA extraction.

The sequence joins TRBV4-1 to TRBJ2-7, with TRBD2 tentatively as D gene (6 bases match). The sequencing input was PBMCs or T cells enriched from blood (not recorded which). The sequence came from a man aged 18 to 35 who had recovered from COVID-19. The DNA reads as follows: TGCGCCAGCAGCCAAGAACCGGGAGATGGCTGGGAGCAGTACTTC. The translation is CASSQEPGDGWEQYF.